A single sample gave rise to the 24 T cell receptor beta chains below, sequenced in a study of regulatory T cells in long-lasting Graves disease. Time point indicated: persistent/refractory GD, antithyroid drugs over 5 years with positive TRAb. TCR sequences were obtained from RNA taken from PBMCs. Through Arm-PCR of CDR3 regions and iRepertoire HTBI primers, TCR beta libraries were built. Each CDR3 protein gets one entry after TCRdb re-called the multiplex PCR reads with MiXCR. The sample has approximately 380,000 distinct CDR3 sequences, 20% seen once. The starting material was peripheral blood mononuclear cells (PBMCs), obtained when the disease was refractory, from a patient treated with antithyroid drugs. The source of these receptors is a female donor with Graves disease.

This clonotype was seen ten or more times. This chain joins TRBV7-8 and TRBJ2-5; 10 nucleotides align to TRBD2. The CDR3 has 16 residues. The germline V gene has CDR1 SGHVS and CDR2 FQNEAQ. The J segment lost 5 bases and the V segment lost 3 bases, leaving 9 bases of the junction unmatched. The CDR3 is CASSFSGLAVRETQYF. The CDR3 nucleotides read TGTGCCAGCAGCTTTAGCGGACTAGCGGTCCGGGAGACCCAGTACTTC.

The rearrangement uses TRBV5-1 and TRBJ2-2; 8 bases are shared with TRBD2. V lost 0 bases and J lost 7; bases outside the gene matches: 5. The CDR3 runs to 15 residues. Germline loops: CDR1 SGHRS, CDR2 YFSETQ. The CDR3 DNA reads TGCGCCAGCAGCTTGGACGGGAGGGCCGGCGGGGAGCTGTTTTTT. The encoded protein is CASSLDGRAGGELFF.

CDR3: CSVTKGVTANYGYTF. As DNA, the CDR3 is TGCAGTGTAACAAAGGGGGTGACCGCTAACTATGGCTACACCTTC. The chain links TRBV20-1 to TRBJ1-2, with a weak D call TRBD1 (6 bases). This CDR3 region has 15 residues. The germline gives CDR1 DFQATT, CDR2 SNEGSKA (reference sequence). V lost 7 bases to trimming and J lost 0 bases, with 18 bases between them.

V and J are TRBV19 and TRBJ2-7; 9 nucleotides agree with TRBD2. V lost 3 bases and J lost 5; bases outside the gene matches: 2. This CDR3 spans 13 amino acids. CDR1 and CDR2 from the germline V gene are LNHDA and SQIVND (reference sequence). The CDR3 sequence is CASSIASGDEQYF. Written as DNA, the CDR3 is TGTGCCAGTAGTATCGCTAGCGGGGACGAGCAGTACTTC.

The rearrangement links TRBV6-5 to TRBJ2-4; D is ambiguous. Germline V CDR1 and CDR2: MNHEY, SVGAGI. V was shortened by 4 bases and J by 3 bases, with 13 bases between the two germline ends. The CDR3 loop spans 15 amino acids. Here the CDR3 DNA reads TGTGCCAGCAGTTCTCGGGCTGCAGGCAAAAACATTCAGTACTTC. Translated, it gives CASSSRAAGKNIQYF.

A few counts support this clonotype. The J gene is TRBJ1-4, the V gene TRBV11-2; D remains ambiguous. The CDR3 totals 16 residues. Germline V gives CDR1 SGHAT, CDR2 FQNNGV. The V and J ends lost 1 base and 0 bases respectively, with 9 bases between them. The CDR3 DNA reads TGTGCCAGCAGCTTAGGCTCAAGTGCAACTAATGAAAAACTGTTTTTT. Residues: CASSLGSSATNEKLFF.

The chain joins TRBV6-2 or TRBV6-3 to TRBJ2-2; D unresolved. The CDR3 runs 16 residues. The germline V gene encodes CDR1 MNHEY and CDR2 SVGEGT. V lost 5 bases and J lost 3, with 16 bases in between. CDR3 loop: CASSPRALGYTGELFF. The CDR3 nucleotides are TGTGCCAGCAGTCCCCGGGCCCTCGGATACACCGGGGAGCTGTTTTTT.

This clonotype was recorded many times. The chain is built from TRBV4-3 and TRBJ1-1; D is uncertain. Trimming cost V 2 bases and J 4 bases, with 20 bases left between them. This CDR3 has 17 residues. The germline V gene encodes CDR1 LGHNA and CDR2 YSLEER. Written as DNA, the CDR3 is TGCGCCAGCAGCCAAACAGTGAACACTTTGGCGCCCACTGAAGCTTTCTTT. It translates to CASSQTVNTLAPTEAFF.

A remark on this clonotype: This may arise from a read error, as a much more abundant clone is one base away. The CDR3 region is CASSPGTQSVEAQYF. CDR3 sequence (DNA): TGTGCCAGCAGCCCTGGGACACAATCAGTGGAGGCCCAGTACTTC. The V gene is TRBV7-3, the J gene TRBJ2-5; perhaps TRBD1 as D (6 bases). V lost 5 bases and J 9 bases, leaving 22 bases between the germline ends. Looked up from germline, CDR1 is SGHTA and CDR2 is FQGTGA. The CDR3 loop spans 15 amino acids.

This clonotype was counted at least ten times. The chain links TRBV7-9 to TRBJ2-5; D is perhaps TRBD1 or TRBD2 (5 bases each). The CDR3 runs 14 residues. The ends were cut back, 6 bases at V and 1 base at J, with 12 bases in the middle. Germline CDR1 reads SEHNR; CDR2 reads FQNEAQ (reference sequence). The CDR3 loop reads CASSLRDGQETQYF. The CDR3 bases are TGTGCCAGCAGTCTCCGGGACGGCCAAGAGACCCAGTACTTC.

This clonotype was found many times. This CDR3 reads CAWRLTAGTDYGYTF. The DNA for the CDR3 is TGTGCCTGGAGATTGACCGCGGGCACGGACTATGGCTACACCTTC. The chain couples TRBV30 to TRBJ1-2; D is uncertain. Germline CDR1 is GTSNPN and CDR2 is SVGIG (reference sequence). Trimming pared 3 bases from V and 3 bases from J, leaving 17 bases between. The CDR3 sequence is 15 residues long.

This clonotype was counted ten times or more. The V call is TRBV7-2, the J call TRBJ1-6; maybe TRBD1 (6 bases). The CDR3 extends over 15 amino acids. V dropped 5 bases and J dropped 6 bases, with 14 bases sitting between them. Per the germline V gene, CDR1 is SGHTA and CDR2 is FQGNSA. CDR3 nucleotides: TGTGCCAGCAGCCCGGACAGCCTGACTAATTCACCCCTCCACTTT. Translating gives CASSPDSLTNSPLHF.

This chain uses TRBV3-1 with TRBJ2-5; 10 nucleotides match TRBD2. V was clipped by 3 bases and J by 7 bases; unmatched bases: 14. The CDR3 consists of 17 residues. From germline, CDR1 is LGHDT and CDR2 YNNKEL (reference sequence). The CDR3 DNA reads TGTGCCAGCAGCCAGAGGGGGCTAGCGGGGGCCGCCAGGACCCAGTACTTC. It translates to CASSQRGLAGAARTQYF.

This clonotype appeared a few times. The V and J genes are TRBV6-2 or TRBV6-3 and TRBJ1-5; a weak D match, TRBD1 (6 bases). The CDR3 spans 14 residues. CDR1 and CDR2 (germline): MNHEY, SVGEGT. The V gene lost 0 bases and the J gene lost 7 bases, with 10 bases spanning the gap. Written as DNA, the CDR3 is TGTGCCAGCAGTTACTCGGCAGGGGCCCAGCCCCAGCATTTT. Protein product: CASSYSAGAQPQHF.

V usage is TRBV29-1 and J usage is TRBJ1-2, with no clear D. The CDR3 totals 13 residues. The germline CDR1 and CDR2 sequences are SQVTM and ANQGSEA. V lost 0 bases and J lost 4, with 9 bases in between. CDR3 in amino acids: CSVEEGLFYGYTF. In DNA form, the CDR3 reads TGCAGCGTTGAAGAAGGACTTTTCTATGGCTACACCTTC.

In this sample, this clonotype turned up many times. The CDR3 spells CASSLLSNPKQYF. Written as DNA, the CDR3 is TGTGCCAGCAGTTTATTATCCAATCCAAAGCAGTACTTC. The V and J genes are TRBV27 and TRBJ2-7; the D is unclear. The germline V gene encodes CDR1 MNHEY and CDR2 SMNVEV (reference sequence). This CDR3 is 13 amino acids long. Deletions cut 1 base from V and 8 bases from J, with 12 bases between.

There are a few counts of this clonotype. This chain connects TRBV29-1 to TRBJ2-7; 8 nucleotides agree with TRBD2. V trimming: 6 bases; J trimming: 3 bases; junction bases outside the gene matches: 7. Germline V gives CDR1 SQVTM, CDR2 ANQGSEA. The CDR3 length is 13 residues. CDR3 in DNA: TGCAGCGTCGGAGGGGGACTAGGCTACGAGCAGTACTTC. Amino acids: CSVGGGLGYEQYF.

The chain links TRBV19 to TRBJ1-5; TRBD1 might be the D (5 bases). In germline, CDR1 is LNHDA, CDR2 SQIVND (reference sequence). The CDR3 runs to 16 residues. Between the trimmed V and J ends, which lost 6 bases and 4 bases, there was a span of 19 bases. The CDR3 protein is CASSPDWGGNNQPQHF. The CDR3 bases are TGTGCCAGTAGCCCCGATTGGGGCGGGAATAATCAGCCCCAGCATTTT.

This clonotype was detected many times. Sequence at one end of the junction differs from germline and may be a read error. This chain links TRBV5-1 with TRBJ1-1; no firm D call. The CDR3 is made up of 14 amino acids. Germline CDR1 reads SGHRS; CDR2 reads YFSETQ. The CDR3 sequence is CASSLGQRNTEAFF. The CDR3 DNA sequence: TGTGCCAGCAGTTTAGGTCAGCGGAACACTGAAGCTTTCTTT.

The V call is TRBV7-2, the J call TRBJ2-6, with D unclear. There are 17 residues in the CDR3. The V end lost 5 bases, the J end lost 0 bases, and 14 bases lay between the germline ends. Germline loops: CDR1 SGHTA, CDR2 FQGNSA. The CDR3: CASSPWPPNSGANVLTF. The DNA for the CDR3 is TGTGCCAGCAGCCCATGGCCCCCCAACTCTGGGGCCAACGTCCTGACTTTC.

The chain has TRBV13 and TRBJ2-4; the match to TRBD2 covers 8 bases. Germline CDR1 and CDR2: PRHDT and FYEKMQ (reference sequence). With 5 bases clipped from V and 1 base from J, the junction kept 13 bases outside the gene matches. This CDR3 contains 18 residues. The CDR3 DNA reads TGTGCCAGCAGCCGCCGGGGGGGGGTAGATATGGCCAAAAACATTCAGTACTTC. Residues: CASSRRGGVDMAKNIQYF.

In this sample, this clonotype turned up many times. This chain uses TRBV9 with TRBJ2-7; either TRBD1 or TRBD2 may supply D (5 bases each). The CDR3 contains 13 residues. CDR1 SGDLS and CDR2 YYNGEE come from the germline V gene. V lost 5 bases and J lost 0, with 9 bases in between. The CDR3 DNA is TGTGCCAGCAGTCGGGACCACTCCTACGAGCAGTACTTC. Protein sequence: CASSRDHSYEQYF.

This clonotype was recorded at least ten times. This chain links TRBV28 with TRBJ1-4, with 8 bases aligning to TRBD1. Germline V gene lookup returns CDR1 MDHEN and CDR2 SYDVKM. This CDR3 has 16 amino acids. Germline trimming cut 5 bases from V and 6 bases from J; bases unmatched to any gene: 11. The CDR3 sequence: CASSAHLRGLDEKLFF. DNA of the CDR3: TGTGCCAGCAGTGCCCACCTCAGGGGGCTTGATGAAAAACTGTTTTTT.

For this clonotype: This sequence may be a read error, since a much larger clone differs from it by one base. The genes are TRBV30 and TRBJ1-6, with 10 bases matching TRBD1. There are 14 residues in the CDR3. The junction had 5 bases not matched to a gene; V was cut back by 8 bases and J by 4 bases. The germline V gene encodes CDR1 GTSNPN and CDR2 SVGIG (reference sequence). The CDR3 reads CARTGGSYNSPLHF. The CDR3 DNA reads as TGTGCCCGGACAGGGGGTTCGTATAATTCACCCCTCCACTTT. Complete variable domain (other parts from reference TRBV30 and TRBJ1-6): SQTIHQWPATLVQPVGSPLSLECTVEGTSNPNLYWYRQAAGRGLQLLFYSVGIGQISSEVPQNLSASRPQDRQFILSSKKLLLSDSGFYLCARTGGSYNSPLHFGNGTRLTVT.